The rows below give T cell receptor beta chains drawn from one sample of a study of cytomegalovirus exposure and HLA in healthy donors. Only in-frame clones appear in the TCRdb table, and some are missing; sequencing was by immunoSEQ multiplex PCR. The sample consists of more than 130,000 clones, about four fifths of them appearing once. Sequencing was done on a sample of PBMCs. Receptors originate from a man aged 25-45 years in good health and CMV-seronegative. Both conserved end residues are part of each CDR3. D genes are given only for firm matches. Size is omitted from some rows. Given values are once, few, many or a class for expanded clones.

D gene: TRBD1
J gene: TRBJ1-1
V gene: TRBV27
clone size: NA
CDR3 DNA: TGTGCCAGCAGTGTAACAGGGGTCAACACTGAAGCTTTCTTT
CDR3 protein: CASSVTGVNTEAFF

D gene: NA
J gene: TRBJ2-2
V gene: TRBV5-1
clone size: NA
CDR3 DNA: TGCGCCAGCAGCTTGGTGCGGACACCCGGGGAGCTGTTTTTT
CDR3 protein: CASSLVRTPGELFF

D gene: NA
J gene: TRBJ2-2
V gene: TRBV27
clone size: NA
CDR3 DNA: TGTGCCAGCAGTGAAGCATACCATTCATCGAACACCGGGGAGCTGTTTTTT
CDR3 protein: CASSEAYHSSNTGELFF

D gene: TRBD1
J gene: TRBJ2-7
V gene: TRBV2
clone size: few
CDR3 DNA: TGTGCCAGCAGTGAACAAAGGACTTTAGACAGGGACTCCTACGAGCAGTACTTC
CDR3 protein: CASSEQRTLDRDSYEQYF

D gene: NA
J gene: TRBJ1-2
V gene: TRBV7-9
clone size: NA
CDR3 DNA: TGTGCCAGCAGCTCACGGCGGAGTAACTATGGCTACCCCTTC
CDR3 protein: CASSSRRSNYGYPF

D gene: NA
J gene: TRBJ1-2
V gene: TRBV5-5
clone size: NA
CDR3 DNA: TGTGCCAGCAGCTCCCGGAGTTATGGCTACACCTTC
CDR3 protein: CASSSRSYGYTF

D gene: NA
J gene: TRBJ2-7
V gene: TRBV7-9
clone size: few
CDR3 DNA: TGTGCCAGCAGCTTAAAAGCGGACTCCTACGAGCAGTACTTC
CDR3 protein: CASSLKADSYEQYF

D gene: NA
J gene: TRBJ1-5
V gene: TRBV5-8
clone size: NA
CDR3 DNA: TGTGCCAGCAGCGCCGGACAGACTTATAGCAATCAGCCCCAGCATTTT
CDR3 protein: CASSAGQTYSNQPQHF

D gene: NA
J gene: TRBJ1-2
V gene: TRBV6-6
clone size: NA
CDR3 DNA: TGTGCCAGCAGTACCCCCACAGAGGGCGGCTACACCTTC
CDR3 protein: CASSTPTEGGYTF

D gene: NA
J gene: TRBJ1-4
V gene: TRBV29-1
clone size: NA
CDR3 DNA: TGCAGCGTCTGGCAGGGAAATGAAAAACTGTTTTTT
CDR3 protein: CSVWQGNEKLFF

D gene: TRBD1
J gene: TRBJ2-7
V gene: TRBV7-9
clone size: NA
CDR3 DNA: TGTGCCAGCAGTCCAAGGACCAAAACCGGGACAGAGACCTACGAGCAGTACTTC
CDR3 protein: CASSPRTKTGTETYEQYF

D gene: NA
J gene: TRBJ2-7
V gene: TRBV29-1
clone size: NA
CDR3 DNA: TGCAGCGTCAGGGGTGCACCCCAGGGCGAGCAGTACTTC
CDR3 protein: CSVRGAPQGEQYF

D gene: TRBD1
J gene: TRBJ2-2
V gene: TRBV7-8
clone size: NA
CDR3 DNA: TGTGCCAGCAGCGCCACACAGGGGGCTATCGGGGAGCTGTTTTTT
CDR3 protein: CASSATQGAIGELFF

D gene: NA
J gene: TRBJ1-2
V gene: TRBV6-4
clone size: few
CDR3 DNA: TGTGCCAGCAGTGCTGAGGGACAAGGAGGCTACACCTTC
CDR3 protein: CASSAEGQGGYTF

D gene: TRBD1
J gene: TRBJ1-1
V gene: TRBV28
clone size: once
CDR3 DNA: TGTGCCAGCAGTTTAGCCGGGGGGGACAGGGGAGTGGCTGAAGCTTTCTTT
CDR3 protein: CASSLAGGDRGVAEAFF

D gene: TRBD2
J gene: TRBJ2-3
V gene: TRBV11-3
clone size: NA
CDR3 DNA: TGTGCCAGCAGCTTTACAGGAAGCGGGGCCCCGACAGATACGCAGTATTTT
CDR3 protein: CASSFTGSGAPTDTQYF

D gene: TRBD1
J gene: TRBJ1-5
V gene: TRBV6-5
clone size: few
CDR3 DNA: TGTGCCAGCAGTTTGGGACAGGGCAATCAGCCCCAGCATTTT
CDR3 protein: CASSLGQGNQPQHF

D gene: TRBD1
J gene: TRBJ2-5
V gene: TRBV28
clone size: NA
CDR3 DNA: TGTGCCAGTTCCGACAGGGGTTCGTACCAAGAGACCCAGTACTTC
CDR3 protein: CASSDRGSYQETQYF

D gene: TRBD1
J gene: TRBJ2-5
V gene: TRBV5-1
clone size: NA
CDR3 DNA: TGCGCCAGCATCGCGAGGGGGCGAAAGACCCAGTACTTC
CDR3 protein: CASIARGRKTQYF

D gene: NA
J gene: TRBJ2-7
V gene: TRBV27
clone size: NA
CDR3 DNA: TGTGCCAGCAGTTTAAGGGGTAACGGCGACTACGAGCAGTACTTC
CDR3 protein: CASSLRGNGDYEQYF

D gene: NA
J gene: TRBJ2-7
V gene: TRBV5-1
clone size: NA
CDR3 DNA: TGCGCCAGCAGCGCAAGACTCCTCCAAAGATCCTACGAGCAGTACTTC
CDR3 protein: CASSARLLQRSYEQYF

D gene: TRBD2
J gene: TRBJ2-3
V gene: TRBV2
clone size: once
CDR3 DNA: TGTGCCAGCAGCGCGGGGGTACTAGCGGGAGCCGGGGATACGCAGTATTTT
CDR3 protein: CASSAGVLAGAGDTQYF

D gene: TRBD2
J gene: TRBJ2-1
V gene: TRBV6-4
clone size: NA
CDR3 DNA: TGTGCCAGCAGTGACGGTAGCGGGTCCTGGGATGAGCAGTTCTTC
CDR3 protein: CASSDGSGSWDEQFF

D gene: NA
J gene: TRBJ2-1
V gene: TRBV6-5
clone size: NA
CDR3 DNA: TGTGCCAGCAGACTTGGGAGTAATGAGCAGTTCTTC
CDR3 protein: CASRLGSNEQFF